The T cell receptor (beta chain) described here comes from a study of blood T cells in healthy people across ages. Study-wide findings and caveats: Conclusively comparing naive with antigen-experienced cells was impossible with unsorted PBMCs. Donor CMV status was unknown, possibly confounding expanded clonotype changes.

The authors ran a second PCR of about 7 to 11 cycles using a sample-barcoded 5' primer and a J-beta primer mix. Through a template-switch adaptor with 12 random nucleotides, each cDNA molecule received a tag. The yield of each sample was at least 2.5 million CDR3-containing paired-end reads. In TCRdb, the 5' RACE reads were re-called with MiXCR into one record per CDR3 protein. The sample holds 550,000 to 700,000 distinct CDR3 sequences, roughly a quarter seen once. With regard to this clonotype: Its antigen is still unknown.

Germline values: CDR1 KGHSH, CDR2 LQKENI. V was clipped by 6 bases and J by 0 bases, with 17 bases between them. The CDR3 sequence is 16 residues long. The clonotype originates from a woman in her 70s in good health. The sequenced material came from blood. The chain joins TRBV18 to TRBJ1-1; D gene ambiguous. The CDR3 region has the DNA TGTGCCAGCTCCCTGCTGGAGATCTCCTTGAACACTGAAGCTTTCTTT. This gives the protein CASSLLEISLNTEAFF.